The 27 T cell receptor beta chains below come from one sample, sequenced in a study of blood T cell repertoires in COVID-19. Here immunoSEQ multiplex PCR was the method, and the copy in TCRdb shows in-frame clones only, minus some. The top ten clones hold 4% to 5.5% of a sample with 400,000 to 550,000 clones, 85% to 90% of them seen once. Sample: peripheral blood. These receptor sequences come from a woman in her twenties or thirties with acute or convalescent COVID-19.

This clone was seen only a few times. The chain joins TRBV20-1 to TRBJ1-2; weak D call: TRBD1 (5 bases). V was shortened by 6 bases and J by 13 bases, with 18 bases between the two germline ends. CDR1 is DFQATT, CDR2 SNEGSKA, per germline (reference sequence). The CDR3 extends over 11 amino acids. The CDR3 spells CSARQQGAGTF. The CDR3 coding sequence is TGCAGTGCGAGACAGCAGGGTGCTGGCACCTTC.

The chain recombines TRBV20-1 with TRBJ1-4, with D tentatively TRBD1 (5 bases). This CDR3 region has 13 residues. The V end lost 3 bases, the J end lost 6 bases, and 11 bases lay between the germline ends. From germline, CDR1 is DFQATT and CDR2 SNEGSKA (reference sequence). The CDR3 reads CSASSGEDEKLFF. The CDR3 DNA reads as TGCAGTGCTAGTTCGGGGGAGGATGAAAAACTGTTTTTT.

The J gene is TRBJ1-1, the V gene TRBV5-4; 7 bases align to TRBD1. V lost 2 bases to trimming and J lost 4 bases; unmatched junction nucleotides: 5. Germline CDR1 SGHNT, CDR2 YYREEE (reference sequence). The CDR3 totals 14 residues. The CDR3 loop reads CASSLQGRSTEAFF. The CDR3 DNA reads TGTGCCAGCAGCTTACAGGGGCGTAGCACTGAAGCTTTCTTT.

CDR3 nucleotides: TGTGCCAGCAGCCCCGACGACAGGGGGCCGAAGGACTATGGCTACACCTTC. Its translation: CASSPDDRGPKDYGYTF. This chain joins TRBV7-3 and TRBJ1-2, with 10 bases identical to TRBD1. Trimming removed 5 bases from V and 3 bases from J; junction bases left unmatched: 12. CDR3 size: 17 residues. Germline loops: CDR1 SGHTA, CDR2 FQGTGA.

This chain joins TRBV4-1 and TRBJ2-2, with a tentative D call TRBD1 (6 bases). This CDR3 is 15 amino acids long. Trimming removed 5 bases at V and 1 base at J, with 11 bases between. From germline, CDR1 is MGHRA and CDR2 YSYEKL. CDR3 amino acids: CASSTRDMNTGELFF. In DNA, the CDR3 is TGCGCCAGCAGCACCCGGGACATGAACACCGGGGAGCTGTTTTTT.

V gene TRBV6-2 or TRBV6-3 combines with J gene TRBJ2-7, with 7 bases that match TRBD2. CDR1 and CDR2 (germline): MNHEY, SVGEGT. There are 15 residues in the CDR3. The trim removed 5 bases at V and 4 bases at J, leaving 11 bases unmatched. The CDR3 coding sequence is TGTGCCAGCAGTACCCACCTGGGGGGGGATTACGAGCAGTACTTC. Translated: CASSTHLGGDYEQYF.

The CDR3 bases are TGTGCCAGCAGCCACCTGGACAGGGGACACACCGGGGAGCTGTTTTTT. It specifies CASSHLDRGHTGELFF. The chain uses TRBV3-1 (or the pseudogene TRBV3-2) and TRBJ2-2; 9 nucleotides match TRBD1. The CDR3 loop spans 16 amino acids. V trimming: 3 bases; J trimming: 3 bases; junction bases outside the gene matches: 5. CDR1 and CDR2 from the germline V gene are LGHDT and YNNKEL (reference sequence).

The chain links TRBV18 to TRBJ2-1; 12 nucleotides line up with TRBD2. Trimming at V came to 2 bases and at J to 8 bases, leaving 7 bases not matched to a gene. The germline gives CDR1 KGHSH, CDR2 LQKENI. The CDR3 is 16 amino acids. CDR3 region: CASSPTLAGGRDEQFF. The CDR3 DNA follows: TGTGCCAGCTCACCAACCCTAGCGGGGGGGAGAGATGAGCAGTTCTTC.

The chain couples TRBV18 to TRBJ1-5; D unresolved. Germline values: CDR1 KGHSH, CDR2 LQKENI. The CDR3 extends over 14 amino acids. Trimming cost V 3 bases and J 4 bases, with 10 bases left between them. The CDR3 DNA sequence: TGTGCCAGCTCACCGGCACAACCGAATCAGCCCCAGCATTTT. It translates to CASSPAQPNQPQHF.

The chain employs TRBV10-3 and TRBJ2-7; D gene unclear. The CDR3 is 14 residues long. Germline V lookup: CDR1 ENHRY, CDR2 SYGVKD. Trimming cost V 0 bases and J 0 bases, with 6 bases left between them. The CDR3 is CAISESLNSYEQYF. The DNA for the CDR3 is TGTGCCATCAGTGAGTCCTTAAACTCCTACGAGCAGTACTTC.

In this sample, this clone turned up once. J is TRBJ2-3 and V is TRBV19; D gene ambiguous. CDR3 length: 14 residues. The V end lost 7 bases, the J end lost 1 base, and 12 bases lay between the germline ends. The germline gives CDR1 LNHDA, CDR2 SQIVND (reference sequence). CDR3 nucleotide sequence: TGTGCCAGTATGAGAGCGAAAGGCACAGATACGCAGTATTTT. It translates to CASMRAKGTDTQYF.

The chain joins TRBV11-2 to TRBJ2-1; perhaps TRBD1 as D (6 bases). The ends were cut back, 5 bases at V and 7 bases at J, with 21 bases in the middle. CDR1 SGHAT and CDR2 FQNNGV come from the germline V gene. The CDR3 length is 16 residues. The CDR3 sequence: CASSLNRGMGANEQFF. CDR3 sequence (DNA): TGTGCCAGCAGCCTAAATAGGGGAATGGGGGCTAATGAGCAGTTCTTC.

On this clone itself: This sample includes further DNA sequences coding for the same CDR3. The CDR3 loop reads CAISSGTGAYEQYF. The DNA for the CDR3 is TGTGCCATCAGTTCCGGGACAGGGGCTTACGAGCAGTACTTC. This chain links TRBV10-3 with TRBJ2-7; 10 bases are a match to TRBD1. The CDR3 length is 14 residues. J lost 4 bases, V lost 5 bases, and 5 bases had no gene match. CDR1 is ENHRY and CDR2 is SYGVKD in the germline V gene.

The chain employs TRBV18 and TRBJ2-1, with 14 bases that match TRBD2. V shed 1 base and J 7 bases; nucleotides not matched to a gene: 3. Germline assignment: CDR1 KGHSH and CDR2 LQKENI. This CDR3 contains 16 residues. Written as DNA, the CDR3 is TGTGCCAGCTCACCACTCGGACTAGCGGGGGGAAATGAGCAGTTCTTC. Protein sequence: CASSPLGLAGGNEQFF. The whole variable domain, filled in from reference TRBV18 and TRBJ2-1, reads NAGVMQNPRHLVRRRGQEARLRCSPMKGHSHVYWYRQLPEEGLKFMVYLQKENIIDESGMPKERFSAEFPKEGPSILRIQQVVRGDSAAYFCASSPLGLAGGNEQFFGPGTRLTVL.

The chain's CDR3 is CASSFDRGNQPQHF. CDR3 coding DNA: TGTGCCAGCAGTTTCGACAGGGGCAATCAGCCCCAGCATTTT. The chain joins TRBV5-6 to TRBJ1-5, with 7 nucleotides matching TRBD1. Germline V CDR1 and CDR2: SGHDT, YYEEEE. This CDR3 spans 14 amino acids. Germline trimming cut 5 bases from V and 2 bases from J; bases unmatched to any gene: 4.

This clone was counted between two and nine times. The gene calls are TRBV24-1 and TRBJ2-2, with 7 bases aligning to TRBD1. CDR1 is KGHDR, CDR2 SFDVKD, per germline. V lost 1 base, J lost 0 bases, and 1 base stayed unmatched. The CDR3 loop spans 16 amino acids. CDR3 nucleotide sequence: TGTGCCACCAGTGATTTTGGGACAGCGAACACCGGGGAGCTGTTTTTT. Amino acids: CATSDFGTANTGELFF.

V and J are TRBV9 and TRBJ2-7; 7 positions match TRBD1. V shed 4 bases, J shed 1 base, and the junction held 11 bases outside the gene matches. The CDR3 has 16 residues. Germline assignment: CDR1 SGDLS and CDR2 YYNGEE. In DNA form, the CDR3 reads TGTGCCAGCAGCTCCCCAACTCGGGACAGTTCCTACGAGCAGTACTTC. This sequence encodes CASSSPTRDSSYEQYF.

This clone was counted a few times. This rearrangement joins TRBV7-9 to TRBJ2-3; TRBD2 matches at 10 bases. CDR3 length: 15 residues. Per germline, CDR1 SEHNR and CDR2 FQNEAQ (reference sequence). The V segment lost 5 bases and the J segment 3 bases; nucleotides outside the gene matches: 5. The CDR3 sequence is CASSRVSGGTDTQYF. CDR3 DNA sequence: TGTGCCAGCAGCCGAGTTAGCGGGGGGACAGATACGCAGTATTTT.

The CDR3 DNA is TGTGCCAGCAGCGTAGAAGGGGTTCCCTACGAGCAGTACTTC. Amino acid sequence: CASSVEGVPYEQYF. The chain recombines TRBV9 with TRBJ2-7; the D gene is possibly TRBD1 (5 bases). The CDR3 is made up of 14 amino acids. V was shortened by 0 bases and J by 2 bases, with 9 bases between the two germline ends. Germline CDR1 SGDLS, CDR2 YYNGEE.

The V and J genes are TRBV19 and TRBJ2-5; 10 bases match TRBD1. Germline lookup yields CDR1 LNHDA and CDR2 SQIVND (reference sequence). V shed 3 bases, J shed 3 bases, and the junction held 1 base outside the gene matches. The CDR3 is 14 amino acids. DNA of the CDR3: TGTGCCAGTAGTATTGGACAGGGGGAAGAGACCCAGTACTTC. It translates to CASSIGQGEETQYF.

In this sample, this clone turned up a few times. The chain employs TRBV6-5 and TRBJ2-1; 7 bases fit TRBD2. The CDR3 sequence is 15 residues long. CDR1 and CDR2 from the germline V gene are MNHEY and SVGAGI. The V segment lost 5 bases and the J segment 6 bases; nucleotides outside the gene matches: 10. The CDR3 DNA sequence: TGTGCCAGCAGTCCCAGGGTCGGGGGGATCAATGAGCAGTTCTTC. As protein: CASSPRVGGINEQFF.

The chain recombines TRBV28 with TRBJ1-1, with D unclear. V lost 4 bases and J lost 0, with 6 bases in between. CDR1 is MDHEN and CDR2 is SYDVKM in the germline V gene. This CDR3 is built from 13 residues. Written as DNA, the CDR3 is TGTGCCAGCAGTTCCCCAGTGAACACTGAAGCTTTCTTT. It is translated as CASSSPVNTEAFF.

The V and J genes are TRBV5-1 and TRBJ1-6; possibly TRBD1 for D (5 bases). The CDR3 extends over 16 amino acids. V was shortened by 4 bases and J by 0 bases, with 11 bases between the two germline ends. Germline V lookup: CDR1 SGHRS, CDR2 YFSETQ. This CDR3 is CASSPTAGSYNSPLHF. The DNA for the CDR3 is TGCGCCAGCAGCCCGACAGCGGGCTCCTATAATTCACCCCTCCACTTT.

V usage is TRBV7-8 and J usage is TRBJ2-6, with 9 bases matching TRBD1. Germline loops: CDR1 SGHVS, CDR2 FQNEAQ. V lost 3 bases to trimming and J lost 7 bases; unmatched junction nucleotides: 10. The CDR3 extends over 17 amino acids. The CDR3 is CASSFPGTGNGANVLTF. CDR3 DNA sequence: TGTGCCAGCAGCTTTCCCGGGACAGGGAACGGAGCCAACGTCCTGACTTTC.

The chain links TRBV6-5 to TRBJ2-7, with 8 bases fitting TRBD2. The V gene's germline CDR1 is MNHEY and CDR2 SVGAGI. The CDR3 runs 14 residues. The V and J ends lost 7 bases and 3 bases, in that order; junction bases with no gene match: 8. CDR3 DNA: TGTGCCAGCATCGACGGGGGGGTTTTCTACGAGCAGTACTTC. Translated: CASIDGGVFYEQYF.

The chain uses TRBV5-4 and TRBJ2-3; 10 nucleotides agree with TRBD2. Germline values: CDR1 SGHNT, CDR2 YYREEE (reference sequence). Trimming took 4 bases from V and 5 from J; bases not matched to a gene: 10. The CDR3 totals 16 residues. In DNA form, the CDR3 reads TGTGCCAGCAGCCCCGTGGGAGCGGGGGGGCAAGATACGCAGTATTTT. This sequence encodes CASSPVGAGGQDTQYF.

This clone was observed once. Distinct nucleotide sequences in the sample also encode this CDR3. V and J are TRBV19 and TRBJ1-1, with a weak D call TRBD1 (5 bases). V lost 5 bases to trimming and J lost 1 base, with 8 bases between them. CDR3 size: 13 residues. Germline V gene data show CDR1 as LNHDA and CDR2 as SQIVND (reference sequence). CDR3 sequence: CASSLTANTEAFF. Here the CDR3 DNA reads TGTGCCAGTAGTTTGACAGCGAACACTGAAGCTTTCTTT.